The 24 T cell receptor beta chains reported below all come from one sample, sequenced in a study of T cell responses to AZD1222 COVID-19 vaccine. Generated by immunoSEQ multiplex PCR, the TCRdb table keeps only in-frame clones and is missing some. Found here are 130,000 to 150,000 clones, about nine tenths of them singletons; the top ten hold under 2%. The starting material was peripheral blood, obtained 28 days after the second AZD1222 dose. The receptor source for this set is an adult who received the AZD1222 COVID-19 vaccine.

The chain has TRBV18 and TRBJ2-1; 11 positions match TRBD2. The CDR3 is 18 amino acids. The V gene end was trimmed by 3 bases and the J gene end by 0 bases; junction bases not matched to a gene: 7. The germline CDR1 and CDR2 sequences are KGHSH and LQKENI. CDR3 residues: CASSPSSGRANSYNEQFF. CDR3 nucleotides: TGTGCCAGCTCACCCAGTAGCGGGAGGGCCAACTCCTACAATGAGCAGTTCTTC.

The chain links TRBV18 to TRBJ2-2, with D maybe TRBD2 (6 bases). Germline V gives CDR1 KGHSH, CDR2 LQKENI. Trimming took 3 bases from V and 7 from J, leaving 18 bases between them. The CDR3 sequence is 16 residues long. The CDR3 is CASSPGTPGRGGELFF. DNA for the CDR3: TGTGCCAGCTCACCCGGGACTCCCGGACGAGGCGGGGAGCTGTTTTTT.

This chain joins TRBV19 and TRBJ1-5; 8 bases fit TRBD1. V lost 3 bases to trimming and J lost 2 bases; unmatched junction nucleotides: 3. The CDR3 spans 15 residues. Germline-derived CDR1 and CDR2 are LNHDA and SQIVND (reference sequence). The CDR3 nucleotides read TGTGCCAGTAGTATTAACAGGGGGGGCAATCAGCCCCAGCATTTT. Translated: CASSINRGGNQPQHF.

The genes are TRBV5-6 and TRBJ1-6; TRBD1 matches 10 bases. V trimming: 2 bases; J trimming: 4 bases; junction bases outside the gene matches: 6. This CDR3 has 17 amino acids. Germline V lookup: CDR1 SGHDT, CDR2 YYEEEE. The CDR3 protein is CASSFQMGQGYNSPLHF. The DNA for the CDR3 is TGTGCCAGCAGCTTCCAAATGGGACAGGGGTATAATTCACCCCTCCACTTT.

This chain connects TRBV19 to TRBJ1-1, with 9 nucleotides matching TRBD1. After removal of 3 bases from V and 5 bases from J, the junction contained 10 bases not matched to a gene. The V gene's germline CDR1 is LNHDA and CDR2 SQIVND (reference sequence). The CDR3 is made up of 16 amino acids. In nucleotides, the CDR3 is TGTGCCAGTAGTATGCTTCCGGACAGGGGTTGGACTGAAGCTTTCTTT. Protein sequence: CASSMLPDRGWTEAFF.

V gene TRBV5-1 combines with J gene TRBJ2-5; D uncertain. Trimming removed 3 bases from V and 5 bases from J, with 17 bases in between. The CDR3 is 15 residues long. The germline gives CDR1 SGHRS, CDR2 YFSETQ. The DNA of the CDR3 is TGCGCCAGCAGCTCGGAAGGTATAAAAGGGGAGACCCAGTACTTC. Amino acids: CASSSEGIKGETQYF.

This chain connects TRBV28 to TRBJ2-1; no definite D call. The germline V and J ends were trimmed by 5 bases and 15 bases, with 14 bases remaining between them. The CDR3 is 11 residues long. Germline values: CDR1 MDHEN, CDR2 SYDVKM. The CDR3 loop is CASSASRTRFF. The CDR3 region has the DNA TGTGCCAGCAGTGCCTCTAGGACGCGGTTCTTC.

The chain carries TRBV19 and TRBJ1-1, with a tentative D call TRBD1 (5 bases). CDR3 size: 13 residues. The V end lost 7 bases, the J end lost 5 bases, and 14 bases lay between the germline ends. The V gene's germline CDR1 is LNHDA and CDR2 SQIVND (reference sequence). DNA of the CDR3: TGTGCCAGTACCCCCTGGGGGGAGACTGAAGCTTTCTTT. This sequence encodes CASTPWGETEAFF.

This clone was recorded once. The chain couples TRBV7-8 to TRBJ2-1; D possibly uses TRBD1 or TRBD2 (6 bases each). Germline V lookup: CDR1 SGHVS, CDR2 FQNEAQ. V was cut by 4 bases and J by 4 bases, with 14 bases left in between. This CDR3 contains 15 residues. This chain's CDR3 is CASSSPGAGYNEQFF. Written as DNA, the CDR3 is TGTGCCAGCAGCTCACCAGGGGCGGGGTACAATGAGCAGTTCTTC.

The V gene is TRBV6-1, the J gene TRBJ1-3, with D unresolved. The CDR3 consists of 16 residues. The V and J ends lost 3 bases and 0 bases respectively, with 12 bases between them. Germline CDR1 is MNHNS and CDR2 is SASEGT. CDR3 in amino acids: CASSDGRRSSGNTIYF. The CDR3 region has the DNA TGTGCCAGCAGTGATGGGAGACGTTCCTCTGGAAACACCATATATTTT.

The chain has TRBV28 and TRBJ1-2; D might be TRBD1 (5 bases). The CDR3 extends over 14 amino acids. Germline V gene data show CDR1 as MDHEN and CDR2 as SYDVKM. V lost 5 bases to trimming and J lost 8 bases, with 18 bases between them. DNA for the CDR3: TGTGCCAGCAGTGCAGAGGGGAGGATGAGAGGCTACACCTTC. This codes for CASSAEGRMRGYTF.

This clone appeared once. The chain carries TRBV30 and TRBJ1-1; the match to TRBD1 covers 9 bases. The V gene's germline CDR1 is GTSNPN and CDR2 SVGIG (reference sequence). The CDR3 covers 13 residues. V shed 0 bases, J shed 6 bases, and the junction held 2 bases outside the gene matches. Here the CDR3 reads CAWSVQGAAEAFF. CDR3 DNA: TGTGCCTGGAGTGTACAGGGGGCCGCTGAAGCTTTCTTT.

The rearrangement links TRBV27 to TRBJ2-7; possibly TRBD1 or TRBD2 for D (6 bases each). The ends were cut back, 3 bases at V and 0 bases at J, with 9 bases in the middle. The CDR3 totals 14 residues. The V gene's germline CDR1 is MNHEY and CDR2 SMNVEV (reference sequence). CDR3 region: CASSFGGGSYEQYF. The DNA for the CDR3 is TGTGCCAGCAGTTTTGGAGGGGGCTCCTACGAGCAGTACTTC.

J is TRBJ1-2 and V is TRBV7-3; D remains unclear. V was cut by 0 bases and J by 7 bases, with 18 bases left in between. Germline V gene sequence: CDR1 SGHTA, CDR2 FQGTGA. This CDR3 is 16 amino acids long. The CDR3 is CASSLTPSLSLGGYTF. In DNA form, the CDR3 reads TGTGCCAGCAGCTTAACACCTTCTCTTTCCCTGGGTGGCTACACCTTC.

This clone occurred once. CDR3 DNA: TGTGCCAGCAGCTCCGCGGAGCGCCGGCGTCCTGACTACGAGCAGTACTTC. Translating gives CASSSAERRRPDYEQYF. The rearrangement links TRBV7-9 to TRBJ2-7; D remains ambiguous. CDR3 length equals 17 residues. Germline-derived CDR1 and CDR2 are SEHNR and FQNEAQ (reference sequence). Deletions cut 4 bases from V and 3 bases from J, with 22 bases between.

The chain carries TRBV30 and TRBJ2-5; the match to TRBD1 covers 8 bases. The V gene's germline CDR1 is GTSNPN and CDR2 SVGIG (reference sequence). The V gene end was trimmed by 4 bases and the J gene end by 5 bases; junction bases not matched to a gene: 12. CDR3 size: 15 residues. CDR3 sequence: CAWTGKDRAGETQYF. The CDR3 nucleotides read TGTGCCTGGACTGGTAAGGACAGGGCAGGCGAGACCCAGTACTTC. The full variable domain, in which reference TRBV30 and TRBJ2-5 provide the parts outside the CDR3, is SQTIHQWPATLVQPVGSPLSLECTVEGTSNPNLYWYRQAAGRGLQLLFYSVGIGQISSEVPQNLSASRPQDRQFILSSKKLLLSDSGFYLCAWTGKDRAGETQYFGPGTRLLVL.

A single count supports this clone. V usage is TRBV7-3 and J usage is TRBJ2-3; D is possibly TRBD2 (6 bases). Germline CDR1 reads SGHTA; CDR2 reads FQGTGA. V was trimmed by 5 bases and J by 2 bases, leaving 14 bases between them. This CDR3 comprises 15 residues. The CDR3: CASSQGEDTTDTQYF. The DNA of the CDR3 is TGTGCCAGCAGCCAAGGGGAGGACACCACAGATACGCAGTATTTT.

The genes are TRBV11-3 and TRBJ1-1; D gene uncertain. The germline V and J ends were trimmed by 4 bases and 0 bases, with 3 bases remaining between them. The CDR3 runs 12 residues. Germline assignment: CDR1 SGHNT and CDR2 YENEEA. CDR3 protein: CASSWVNTEAFF. CDR3 in DNA: TGTGCCAGCAGCTGGGTGAACACTGAAGCTTTCTTT.

V is TRBV2 and J is TRBJ2-1; 9 nucleotides match TRBD2. This CDR3 has 14 amino acids. V was clipped by 11 bases and J by 9 bases; unmatched bases: 14. CDR1 is SNHLY, CDR2 FYNNEI, per germline. Written as DNA, the CDR3 is TGTGCCGGACAACTTTTTGCGACTAGCGGTGAGCAGTTCTTC. It codes for CAGQLFATSGEQFF.

In its sample, this clone was seen once. The rearrangement joins TRBV30 to TRBJ2-3; D gene uncertain. Germline CDR1 is GTSNPN and CDR2 is SVGIG (reference sequence). The CDR3 totals 16 residues. V lost 1 base and J 3 bases, leaving 17 bases between the germline ends. The CDR3 nucleotides read TGTGCCTGGAGTGGGGCAGCCTTCCCTGGGACAGATACGCAGTATTTT. Encoded protein: CAWSGAAFPGTDTQYF.

This chain joins TRBV7-3 and TRBJ1-1; TRBD1 is a possible D gene (5 bases). Germline lookup yields CDR1 SGHTA and CDR2 FQGTGA. The CDR3 loop spans 13 amino acids. Between the trimmed V and J ends, which lost 0 bases and 3 bases, there was a span of 5 bases. Written as DNA, the CDR3 is TGTGCCAGCAGCTTAACGGGGGACACTGAAGCTTTCTTT. Protein sequence: CASSLTGDTEAFF.

The rearrangement uses TRBV7-8 and TRBJ2-7; D not certain. V was trimmed by 1 base and J by 5 bases, leaving 9 bases between them. This CDR3 is 13 amino acids long. Germline CDR1 SGHVS, CDR2 FQNEAQ. The CDR3 reads CASSLGTPHEQYF. CDR3 sequence (DNA): TGTGCCAGCAGCTTAGGGACCCCCCACGAGCAGTACTTC. Supplemented by reference TRBV7-8 and TRBJ2-7, the full variable domain reads GAGVSQSPRYKVAKRGQDVALRCDPISGHVSLFWYQQALGQGPEFLTYFQNEAQLDKSGLPSDRFFAERPEGSVSTLKIQRTQQEDSAVYLCASSLGTPHEQYFGPGTRLTVT.

This clone was observed a single time. The chain recombines TRBV4-1 with TRBJ2-1; TRBD2 is a possible D gene (5 bases). This CDR3 region has 17 residues. The V end lost 0 bases, the J end lost 0 bases, and 12 bases lay between the germline ends. The germline V gene encodes CDR1 MGHRA and CDR2 YSYEKL. The CDR3 bases are TGCGCCAGCAGCCAAGATAGAGGGATGCTCTCCTACAATGAGCAGTTCTTC. This gives the protein CASSQDRGMLSYNEQFF.

The rearrangement joins TRBV19 to TRBJ2-1, with D perhaps matching TRBD1 (5 bases). The CDR3 loop spans 18 amino acids. Trimming took 6 bases from V and 0 from J, leaving 21 bases between them. The germline V gene has CDR1 LNHDA and CDR2 SQIVND (reference sequence). CDR3 protein: CASSTKKQVLSSYNEQFF. CDR3 bases: TGTGCCAGTAGCACTAAGAAACAGGTCCTGAGCTCCTACAATGAGCAGTTCTTC.